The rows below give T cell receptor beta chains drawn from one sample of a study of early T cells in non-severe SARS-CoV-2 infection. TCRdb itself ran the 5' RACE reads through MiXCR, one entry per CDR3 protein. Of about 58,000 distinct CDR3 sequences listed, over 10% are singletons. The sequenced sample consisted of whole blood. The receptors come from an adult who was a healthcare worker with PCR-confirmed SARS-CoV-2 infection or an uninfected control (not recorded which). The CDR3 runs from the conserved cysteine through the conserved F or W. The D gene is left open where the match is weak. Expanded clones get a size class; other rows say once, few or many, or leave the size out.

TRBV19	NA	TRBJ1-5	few	CASSTPTGINNQPQHF	TGTGCCAGTAGTACCCCGACAGGAATTAACAATCAGCCCCAGCATTTT
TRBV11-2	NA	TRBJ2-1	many	CASSLDLANEQFF	TGTGCCAGCAGCTTAGATCTAGCAAATGAGCAGTTCTTC
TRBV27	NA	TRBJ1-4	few	CASSIRQNEKLFF	TGTGCCAGCAGTATCCGACAGAATGAAAAACTGTTTTTT
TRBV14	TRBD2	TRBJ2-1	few	CASSQDYSSGLGSNEQFF	TGTGCCAGCAGCCAAGATTACTCTAGCGGGCTAGGCTCCAATGAGCAGTTCTTC
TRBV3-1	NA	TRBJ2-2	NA	CASSPGLDTGELFF	TGTGCCAGCAGCCCGGGCCTAGACACCGGGGAGCTGTTTTTT
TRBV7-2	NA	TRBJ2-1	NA	CASSFGALRDEQFF	TGTGCCAGCAGCTTCGGGGCCCTCCGGGATGAGCAGTTCTTC
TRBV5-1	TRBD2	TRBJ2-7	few	CASSLASGRAGEQYF	TGCGCCAGCAGCTTGGCTAGCGGGAGGGCCGGCGAGCAGTACTTC
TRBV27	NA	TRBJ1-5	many	CASSSLQDQPQHF	TGTGCCAGCAGTTCCCTCCAGGACCAGCCCCAGCATTTT
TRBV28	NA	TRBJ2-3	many	CASRTFRTDTQYF	TGTGCCAGCAGGACATTTCGCACTGATACGCAGTATTTT
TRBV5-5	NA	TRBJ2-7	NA	CASSLSTGYEQYF	TGTGCCAGCAGCTTGTCGACTGGGTACGAGCAGTACTTC
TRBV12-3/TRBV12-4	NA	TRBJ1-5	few	CASSLGLNNQPQHF	TGTGCCAGCAGTCTCGGACTGAATAATCAGCCCCAGCATTTT
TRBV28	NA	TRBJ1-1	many	CASSLDLTEAFF	TGTGCCAGCAGTTTAGACCTCACTGAAGCTTTCTTT
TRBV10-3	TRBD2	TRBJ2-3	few	CAISESGTSGKDTQYF	TGTGCCATCAGTGAGTCGGGGACTAGCGGGAAGGATACGCAGTATTTT
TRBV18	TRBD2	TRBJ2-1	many	CASSPGTSDYNEQFF	TGTGCCAGCTCACCCGGGACTAGCGACTACAATGAGCAGTTCTTC
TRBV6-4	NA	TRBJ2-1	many	CASSPAGSAYNEQFF	TGTGCCAGCAGTCCCGCGGGATCTGCCTACAATGAGCAGTTCTTC
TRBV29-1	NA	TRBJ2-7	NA	CSVVRAYEQYF	TGCAGCGTTGTTCGGGCCTACGAGCAGTACTTC
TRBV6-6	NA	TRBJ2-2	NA	CASSLRLSEKNTGELFF	TGTGCCAGCAGCCTCCGACTTAGCGAGAAGAACACCGGGGAGCTGTTTTTT